These 16 T cell receptor beta chains were all obtained from the same sample, sequenced in a study of CD8+ T cells in alopecia areata. RNA was extracted and reverse transcribed into cDNA as the sequencing template. Clones were sequenced by immunoSEQ multiplex PCR, and TCRdb holds only the in-frame ones, with some missing. Of about 200,000 clones listed, more than 55% are singletons. Indicated treatment: oral pan-JAK inhibitor, 5-10 mg twice daily. The sample here was CD4+ T cells sorted from blood, taken at week 49, from a patient treated with tofacitinib. The origin of the receptors is a human donor with alopecia areata.

The chain couples TRBV2 to TRBJ1-5, with a weak D call TRBD1 (5 bases). Per germline, CDR1 SNHLY and CDR2 FYNNEI. This CDR3 comprises 14 residues. V lost 3 bases and J lost 7, with 13 bases in between. In DNA, the CDR3 is TGTGCCAGCAGTGATTCGGGGGGTAGGCAGCCCCAGCATTTT. Its protein is CASSDSGGRQPQHF.

This clone was seen only a few times. V and J are TRBV7-8 and TRBJ1-1; D remains ambiguous. Trimming stripped 8 bases from V and 2 bases from J, with 15 bases between. Germline CDR1 SGHVS, CDR2 FQNEAQ. The CDR3 is 14 amino acids. As DNA, the CDR3 is TGTGCCAGCGCCCCGTCCCGAAGCAACACTGAAGCTTTCTTT. Translating gives CASAPSRSNTEAFF.

This clone was detected only once. This chain uses TRBV30 with TRBJ1-1, with 7 bases lining up with TRBD1. Germline V lookup: CDR1 GTSNPN, CDR2 SVGIG (reference sequence). The CDR3 spans 13 residues. Here the CDR3 reads CASPGRGSTEAFF. The CDR3 DNA is TGTGCTTCGCCGGGCAGGGGGAGCACTGAAGCTTTCTTT.

The chain is built from TRBV5-1 and TRBJ2-7; the match to TRBD2 covers 7 bases. Germline CDR1 reads SGHRS; CDR2 reads YFSETQ. The CDR3 runs to 16 residues. The V and J ends lost 1 base and 5 bases, in that order; junction bases with no gene match: 12. CDR3 residues: CASSLYRGGPNDEQYF. The CDR3 DNA reads TGCGCCAGCAGCTTGTACCGCGGGGGACCCAATGACGAGCAGTACTTC.

The chain employs TRBV27 and TRBJ1-5; possible D gene TRBD1, 5 bases. Germline values: CDR1 MNHEY, CDR2 SMNVEV (reference sequence). Trimming shortened V by 2 bases and J by 4 bases, and 12 bases separated the two germline ends. The CDR3 consists of 15 residues. The CDR3 region has the DNA TGTGCCAGCAGTTTAGGGGCAGCCAAGAATCAGCCCCAGCATTTT. This sequence encodes CASSLGAAKNQPQHF.

This chain connects TRBV4-2 to TRBJ1-1, with a tentative D call TRBD1 (6 bases). CDR3 length: 15 amino acids. CDR1 LGHNA and CDR2 YNFKEQ come from the germline V gene. Trimming took 0 bases from V and 4 from J, leaving 12 bases between them. The CDR3 coding sequence is TGTGCCAGCAGCCAAGAAGGGGGGGCGGCCACTGAAGCTTTCTTT. Amino acid sequence: CASSQEGGAATEAFF.

CDR3 amino acids: CASRTQLNTEAFF. The CDR3 bases are TGTGCCAGTAGAACCCAGTTGAACACTGAAGCTTTCTTT. The chain is built from TRBV19 and TRBJ1-1; D remains unclear. The CDR3 runs to 13 residues. Germline loops: CDR1 LNHDA, CDR2 SQIVND (reference sequence). With 6 bases removed from V and 0 bases from J, the gap between germline ends came to 8 bases. The whole variable domain, remainder taken from reference TRBV19 and TRBJ1-1, is DGGITQSPKYLFRKEGQNVTLSCEQNLNHDAMYWYRQDPGQGLRLIYYSQIVNDFQKGDIAEGYSVSREKKESFPLTVTSAQKNPTAFYLCASRTQLNTEAFFGQGTRLTVV.

This clone was counted a single time. The chain couples TRBV29-1 to TRBJ1-2; 10 bases fit TRBD1. Germline lookup yields CDR1 SQVTM and CDR2 ANQGSEA. Unmatched junction bases numbered 2, after V lost 3 bases and J lost 7 bases. This CDR3 has 12 amino acids. The CDR3 reads CSVETGGGGYTF. CDR3 DNA: TGCAGCGTTGAGACAGGGGGCGGTGGCTACACCTTC. Supplemented by reference TRBV29-1 and TRBJ1-2, the full variable domain reads SAVISQKPSRDICQRGTSLTIQCQVDSQVTMMFWYRQQPGQSLTLIATANQGSEATYESGFVIDKFPISRPNLTFSTLTVSNMSPEDSSIYLCSVETGGGGYTFGSGTRLTVV.

J is TRBJ2-4 and V is TRBV2; TRBD1 is a possible D gene (5 bases). Germline V gene sequence: CDR1 SNHLY, CDR2 FYNNEI. V was shortened by 3 bases and J by 9 bases, with 18 bases between the two germline ends. The CDR3 spans 15 residues. The CDR3 loop is CASSDALTVGGIQYF. The CDR3 DNA sequence: TGTGCCAGCAGTGATGCCCTGACAGTGGGTGGCATTCAGTACTTC. Looking up the rest from reference TRBV2 and TRBJ2-4 gives the full variable domain: EPEVTQTPSHQVTQMGQEVILRCVPISNHLYFYWYRQILGQKVEFLVSFYNNEISEKSEIFDDQFSVERPDGSNFTLKIRSTKLEDSAMYFCASSDALTVGGIQYFGAGTRLSVL.

The chain joins TRBV29-1 to TRBJ2-1; D not certain. The CDR3 has 12 amino acids. V was pared by 4 bases and J by 8 bases, with 12 bases between. Germline loops: CDR1 SQVTM, CDR2 ANQGSEA. CDR3 coding DNA: TGCAGCGTTGTTAGGGTCGCGGATGAGCAGTTCTTC. It specifies CSVVRVADEQFF.

The rearrangement links TRBV30 to TRBJ1-3; D remains unclear. Germline values: CDR1 GTSNPN, CDR2 SVGIG (reference sequence). The CDR3 loop spans 15 amino acids. V was trimmed by 5 bases and J by 0 bases, leaving 14 bases between them. The CDR3 here is CAWRTDDYSGNTIYF. DNA of the CDR3: TGTGCCTGGCGGACTGATGATTACTCTGGAAACACCATATATTTT.

The chain employs TRBV4-1 and TRBJ1-2; no clear D. Germline V gene sequence: CDR1 MGHRA, CDR2 YSYEKL. The V and J ends lost 0 bases and 9 bases respectively, with 8 bases between them. This CDR3 spans 12 amino acids. In DNA form, the CDR3 reads TGCGCCAGCAGCCAAGATCAGAGTCGCTACACCTTC. It encodes CASSQDQSRYTF.

The rearrangement links TRBV29-1 to TRBJ1-3; TRBD1 matches 10 bases. The CDR3 has 14 amino acids. V trimming: 7 bases; J trimming: 3 bases; junction bases outside the gene matches: 6. Germline V gives CDR1 SQVTM, CDR2 ANQGSEA. The CDR3 bases are TGCAGCGCCAAGACAGGGGGCGGTGGAAACACCATATATTTT. Encoded protein: CSAKTGGGGNTIYF.

The chain has TRBV5-1 and TRBJ2-3; the D gene is possibly TRBD1 (7 bases). Germline CDR1 SGHRS, CDR2 YFSETQ. The CDR3 extends over 15 amino acids. V was clipped by 5 bases and J by 4 bases, with 17 bases between them. The CDR3 DNA reads as TGCGCCAGCAGGGAGGGACAGCCGAGGGCAGATACGCAGTATTTT. Its protein product is CASREGQPRADTQYF.

This chain connects TRBV15 to TRBJ2-6, with D uncertain. The CDR3 is made up of 19 amino acids. Looked up from germline, CDR1 is LNHNV and CDR2 is YYDKDF (reference sequence). The germline V and J ends were trimmed by 0 bases and 0 bases, with 15 bases remaining between them. The CDR3 region is CATSRDALNSGSGANVLTF. The CDR3 region has the DNA TGTGCCACCAGCAGAGACGCTTTGAATTCGGGCTCTGGGGCCAACGTCCTGACTTTC.

The CDR3 bases are TGTGCCAGCAGCAGAGGAAGCACAGATACGCAGTATTTT. Translated: CASSRGSTDTQYF. The chain uses TRBV7-7 and TRBJ2-3; D gene unclear. Germline-derived CDR1 and CDR2 are SSHAT and FNYEAQ (reference sequence). V was pared by 5 bases and J by 0 bases, with 6 bases between. The CDR3 runs 13 residues.